This T cell receptor beta chain was recorded in a study of cytomegalovirus exposure and HLA in healthy donors. A note on this clone: Antigen unknown.

Profiled with immunoSEQ multiplex PCR; TCRdb holds only in-frame clones, not every one. The sample lists roughly 120,000 clones; over 75% were seen once. The germline V gene encodes CDR1 SGDLS and CDR2 YYNGEE. V lost 2 bases, J lost 5 bases, and 7 bases stayed unmatched. The CDR3 covers 15 residues. Notes on the study in general: In vitro data verified three CMV-associated chains as specific for CMV antigens. Most TCR sequences showed up rarely, but some public TCRs showed up in many donors.

The sequencing input was PBMCs. The TCR originated in a woman aged 25 to 39 in good health and CMV-seronegative. V usage is TRBV9 and J usage is TRBJ2-7; 10 bases map to TRBD1. The CDR3: CASSVAGQGRDEQYF. As DNA, the CDR3 is TGTGCCAGCAGCGTGGCGGGACAGGGGAGGGACGAGCAGTACTTC.